The sequence of this T cell receptor (beta chain) was determined in a study of tumor-infiltrating lymphocytes in primary liver carcinoma. Study at large: Tumors were staged T1-T3 N0M0 and measured about 4 to 11 cm across. Study-wide results and limits: Only around 7.5-25% of top clones occurred in all five tumor regions. The overlap of tumor-adjacent and tumor-blood pairs was smaller than that of tumor region pairs.

Bulk tissue was left unsorted, and RNA and DNA were co-extracted from 20-30 mg of it. There are many counts of this clonotype. Its target is unknown. V was cut by 3 bases and J by 7 bases, with 13 bases left in between. The CDR3 is 14 amino acids. Germline assignment: CDR1 MNHEY and CDR2 SVGAGI. Starting from around 500 ng of total RNA, TCR beta cDNA was produced with a primer in the constant region. A slightly modified ARM-PCR protocol with three nested multiplex PCR rounds produced these TCR beta libraries. Rounds one and two of PCR, each of roughly 10 cycles, were primed with TRBV1-TRBV30 forward primers and a C-beta reverse primer. Via MiXCR, TCRdb re-called the multiplex PCR reads, giving one row per CDR3 protein. The sample carries approximately 110,000 distinct CDR3 sequences, 60% to 75% recorded once.

The genes are TRBV6-5 and TRBJ2-4; TRBD1 is a possible D gene (6 bases). The sample consisted of liver tumor tissue from sampling region 3. Subset indicated: tumor region T3, left-lateral pole. The receptor comes from an older woman with primary liver carcinoma and hepatitis B virus infection. The CDR3 region is CASSYGGARNIQYF. The CDR3 DNA is TGTGCCAGCAGTTATGGGGGCGCCAGGAACATTCAGTACTTC.